The clone carrying this TCR beta chain is medium-sized by share. Antigen unknown. This entry is derived from a study of HIV-infected patients and healthy controls. Whole-study findings and limits: CMV-associated CDR3s mostly grew nonsignificantly during therapy, while HIV-associated CDR3s declined significantly. HIV+ repertoires were severely depleted of MAIT alpha-chain CDR3s, unlike healthy controls.

The CDR3 runs 13 residues. V was clipped by 5 bases and J by 5 bases, with 10 bases between them. 400 to 550 ng RNA was reverse transcribed with alpha and beta constant-region primers. Alpha and beta chain libraries were made separately by chain-specific third strand synthesis with multiplexing indices. The cDNA received a 5' RACE adapter containing a random hexamer plus an SP2 sequencing primer site. Using its own MiXCR run on the 5' RACE reads, TCRdb lists one record per CDR3 protein. The sample has approximately 22,000 distinct CDR3 sequences, roughly 8.7% seen once. Whole blood was used without fractionation, so all unsorted peripheral T cells were included.

This clonotype originated in an adult in good health. Input material: blood. V gene TRBV12-3 or TRBV12-4 combines with J gene TRBJ1-5, with D hard to call. Written as DNA, the CDR3 is TGTGCCAGCAGTCCAGACATCGATCAGCCCCAGCATTTT. This translates into CASSPDIDQPQHF.